This paragraph reports one TCR beta chain. Trimming cost V 0 bases and J 0 bases, with 9 bases left between them. CDR3 size: 16 residues. Germline V gives CDR1 SGHVS, CDR2 FNYEAQ. Time point described: cycle 4 day 1 (C4D1), after more than five weeks of nivolumab. Each patient relapsed following autologous stem cell transplantation, and prior brentuximab vedotin exposure differed. This sample was taken from a study of PD-1 blockade in classical Hodgkin lymphoma. This table comes from immunoSEQ multiplex PCR, and its TCRdb copy is limited to in-frame clones, with some not included. In the table there are around 40,000 clones, around 80% of which are singletons.

V usage is TRBV7-6 and J usage is TRBJ1-3; D is unresolved. The receptor was isolated from a human donor with classical Hodgkin lymphoma. Sequenced here: peripheral blood mononuclear cells (PBMCs), sampled before the fourth cycle of nivolumab. The CDR3 spells CASSLAGLSSGNTIYF. As DNA, the CDR3 is TGTGCCAGCAGCTTAGCAGGCCTTAGCTCTGGAAACACCATATATTTT.